This TCR beta chain was identified in a study of blood T cell repertoires in COVID-19. The data were produced by immunoSEQ multiplex PCR, yet TCRdb's version contains in-frame clones alone and is incomplete. Of about 150,000 clones detected, about 86% appear once; the ten largest clones hold 7.3%. CDR3 length: 18 residues. The germline gives CDR1 SGHTA, CDR2 FQGNSA. Trimming shortened V by 0 bases and J by 3 bases, and 21 bases separated the two germline ends. The rearrangement joins TRBV7-2 to TRBJ2-7, with D perhaps matching TRBD2 (6 bases). Sample: PBMCs or T cells enriched from blood (not recorded which). The receptor's source is a man in his fifties who had recovered from COVID-19. The CDR3: CASSLAPGARGEDYEQYF. The CDR3, as DNA: TGTGCCAGCAGCTTAGCCCCCGGCGCCCGCGGGGAGGACTACGAGCAGTACTTC.